This TCR beta chain was sequenced in a study of T cell repertoires in aging, cancer and after chemotherapy. Rearranged V-D-J TRB sequences were amplified with a mixed TRB-A/B primer pool. MiXCR, applied by TCRdb to the multiplex PCR reads, yields one record per CDR3 protein. The top ten clones hold roughly three fifths of a sample with almost 3,000 distinct CDR3 sequences, over 20% of them seen once. Within the sample, this clonotype is medium-sized. Germline V CDR1 and CDR2: MNHEY, SMNVEV (reference sequence). Trimming cost V 3 bases and J 8 bases, with 13 bases left between them. The CDR3 has 13 amino acids. The template was genomic DNA from peripheral blood, not RNA.

The gene calls are TRBV27 and TRBJ1-2, with a tentative D call TRBD1 (6 bases). Sequencing used blood. This TCR was recovered from a human donor with a solid tumor. CDR3 residues: CASSLGGGQGYTF. DNA of the CDR3: TGTGCCAGCAGTTTGGGGGGGGGGCAAGGCTACACCTTC.